This entry lists 15 T cell receptor beta chains sequenced from one sample in a study of blood T cell repertoires in COVID-19. Sequenced by immunoSEQ multiplex PCR; TCRdb stores in-frame clones only, minus some. This repertoire shows tens of thousands of clones, 75% to 85% found once; its top ten account for around 5.2%. Sequencing used peripheral blood. Receptor source: an older woman with acute or convalescent COVID-19.

The chain has TRBV6-5 and TRBJ1-2; 9 nucleotides line up with TRBD1. CDR1 is MNHEY, CDR2 SVGAGI, per germline. This CDR3 is 14 amino acids long. Trimming cost V 11 bases and J 1 base; bases outside gene matches: 8. The CDR3 sequence is CAARGGQGNYGYTF. The CDR3 nucleotides read TGTGCCGCCCGTGGGGGACAGGGTAACTATGGCTACACCTTC.

This clone was seen a handful of times. CDR3 loop: CASSLGASNNQPQHF. The CDR3 nucleotides are TGTGCCAGCAGCTTAGGCGCAAGTAACAATCAGCCCCAGCATTTT. The rearrangement links TRBV7-8 to TRBJ1-5; D gene unclear. The CDR3 runs to 15 residues. CDR1 SGHVS and CDR2 FQNEAQ come from the germline V gene. The V and J ends lost 1 base and 3 bases respectively, with 10 bases between them.

This clone was counted only a few times. This sequence joins TRBV12-5 and TRBJ2-1; TRBD2 is a possible D gene (5 bases). The CDR3 spans 12 residues. With 6 bases removed from V and 8 bases from J, the gap between germline ends came to 11 bases. In germline, CDR1 is LGHNT, CDR2 FRNRAP. The CDR3 nucleotides read TGTGCTAGTGGCCGGGGTGTGGATGAGCAGTTCTTC. Protein product: CASGRGVDEQFF. Filled out from reference TRBV12-5 and TRBJ2-1, the complete variable domain reads DARVTQTPRHKVTEMGQEVTMRCQPILGHNTVFWYRQTMMQGLELLAYFRNRAPLDDSGMPKDRFSAEMPDATLATLKIQPSEPRDSAVYFCASGRGVDEQFFGPGTRLTVL.

The chain combines TRBV2 with TRBJ2-7; D gene uncertain. This CDR3 spans 13 amino acids. Trimming pared 6 bases from V and 5 bases from J, leaving 14 bases between. Germline lookup yields CDR1 SNHLY and CDR2 FYNNEI. The CDR3 loop is CASRYLFSNEQYF. CDR3 bases: TGTGCCAGCAGGTATCTCTTTAGCAACGAGCAGTACTTC.

The chain couples TRBV7-6 to TRBJ1-5, with no clear D. The V end lost 1 base, the J end lost 0 bases, and 13 bases lay between the germline ends. This CDR3 spans 17 amino acids. Germline CDR1 is SGHVS and CDR2 is FNYEAQ. The CDR3 loop is CASSLGTRESSNQPQHF. The CDR3 DNA is TGTGCCAGCAGCTTAGGAACCCGGGAGTCTAGCAATCAGCCCCAGCATTTT.

This rearrangement joins TRBV27 to TRBJ2-5; TRBD2 is a possible D gene (6 bases). Trimming cost V 4 bases and J 5 bases, with 14 bases left between them. The CDR3 contains 14 residues. CDR1 and CDR2 (germline): MNHEY, SMNVEV (reference sequence). The CDR3 coding sequence is TGTGCCAGCAGTTCCCTGAGGAGGGCGGAGACCCAGTACTTC. The encoded protein is CASSSLRRAETQYF.

The chain is built from TRBV4-1 and TRBJ2-7, with D tentatively TRBD1 (5 bases). The CDR3 totals 13 residues. Germline loops: CDR1 MGHRA, CDR2 YSYEKL. V lost 4 bases and J 11 bases, leaving 18 bases between the germline ends. The CDR3 is CASSPTVGKREYF. The CDR3 coding sequence is TGCGCCAGCAGCCCGACAGTGGGGAAAAGAGAGTACTTC.

The rearrangement joins TRBV6-6 to TRBJ1-2; the match to TRBD1 covers 7 bases. Germline V gene data show CDR1 as MNHNY and CDR2 as SVGAGI (reference sequence). This CDR3 has 16 residues. V gave up 2 bases and J gave up 5 bases; unmatched junction bases: 11. The CDR3 reads CASSYLPRQGGYGYTF. The CDR3 DNA sequence: TGTGCCAGCAGTTACCTTCCCCGACAGGGTGGATATGGCTACACCTTC.

V is TRBV7-9 and J is TRBJ2-5; TRBD2 agrees at 7 bases. The V segment lost 0 bases and the J segment 1 base; nucleotides outside the gene matches: 5. The CDR3 consists of 16 residues. CDR1 SEHNR and CDR2 FQNEAQ come from the germline V gene (reference sequence). As DNA, the CDR3 is TGTGCCAGCAGCTTAGCTCGGGGGACTACCCAAGAGACCCAGTACTTC. The encoded protein is CASSLARGTTQETQYF.

The chain is built from TRBV6-5 and TRBJ2-1, with D hard to call. V was trimmed by 2 bases and J by 6 bases, leaving 8 bases between them. This CDR3 is 13 amino acids long. Per germline, CDR1 MNHEY and CDR2 SVGAGI. In DNA, the CDR3 is TGTGCCAGCAGTTACGGGCCCCTCAATGAGCAGTTCTTC. Translating gives CASSYGPLNEQFF.

This clone turned up a few times. This chain uses TRBV5-1 with TRBJ2-2; TRBD2 agrees at 16 bases. CDR1 is SGHRS and CDR2 is YFSETQ in the germline V gene. V was pared by 5 bases and J by 2 bases, with 12 bases of the junction left unmatched. This CDR3 is 20 amino acids long. Written as DNA, the CDR3 is TGCGCCAGCAGATCCGGGACTAGCGGGGGGGCCGTGGGCAACACCGGGGAGCTGTTTTTT. Its protein is CASRSGTSGGAVGNTGELFF.

V usage is TRBV19 and J usage is TRBJ2-7, with D maybe TRBD1 (5 bases). Germline V gives CDR1 LNHDA, CDR2 SQIVND (reference sequence). This CDR3 spans 13 amino acids. The V end was cut by 5 bases, the J end by 0 bases, with 8 bases between. The CDR3 region is CASSQGFSYEQYF. Written as DNA, the CDR3 is TGTGCCAGTAGTCAGGGATTCTCCTACGAGCAGTACTTC.

This chain uses TRBV7-9 with TRBJ1-1; no clear D gene. The germline V and J ends were trimmed by 3 bases and 5 bases, with 13 bases remaining between them. Germline V gene sequence: CDR1 SEHNR, CDR2 FQNEAQ (reference sequence). CDR3 length equals 14 residues. The CDR3 nucleotides read TGTGCCAGCAGCTTCGGGGATTTGGGAACTGAAGCTTTCTTT. Amino acid sequence: CASSFGDLGTEAFF.

This clone was observed a few times. V usage is TRBV11-2 and J usage is TRBJ1-2; TRBD1 matches 8 bases. The CDR3 is 14 residues long. After removal of 5 bases from V and 4 bases from J, the junction contained 6 bases not matched to a gene. Germline loops: CDR1 SGHAT, CDR2 FQNNGV. The CDR3, as DNA: TGTGCCAGCAGCGTAGGACAGGGCGGCTATGGCTACACCTTC. This translates into CASSVGQGGYGYTF.

The gene calls are TRBV5-1 and TRBJ2-7, with TRBD1 identical over 8 bases. Looked up from germline, CDR1 is SGHRS and CDR2 is YFSETQ. Trimming took 0 bases from V and 2 from J; bases not matched to a gene: 1. The CDR3 extends over 14 amino acids. CDR3 bases: TGCGCCAGCAGCTTGGACAGGGGGGCCTACGAGCAGTACTTC. This codes for CASSLDRGAYEQYF.